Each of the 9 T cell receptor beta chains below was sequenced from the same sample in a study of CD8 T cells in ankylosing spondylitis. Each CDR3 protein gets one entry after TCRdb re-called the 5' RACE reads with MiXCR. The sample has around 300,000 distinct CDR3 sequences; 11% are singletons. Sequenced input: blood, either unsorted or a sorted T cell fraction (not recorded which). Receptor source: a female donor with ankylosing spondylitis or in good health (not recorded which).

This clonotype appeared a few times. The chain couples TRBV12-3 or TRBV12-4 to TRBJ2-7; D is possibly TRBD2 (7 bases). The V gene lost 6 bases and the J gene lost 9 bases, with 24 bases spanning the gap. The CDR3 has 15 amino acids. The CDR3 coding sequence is TGTGCCAGCAGACAGGGACTGGGGGACTACGAGTGGCAGTACTTC. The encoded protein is CASRQGLGDYEWQYF.

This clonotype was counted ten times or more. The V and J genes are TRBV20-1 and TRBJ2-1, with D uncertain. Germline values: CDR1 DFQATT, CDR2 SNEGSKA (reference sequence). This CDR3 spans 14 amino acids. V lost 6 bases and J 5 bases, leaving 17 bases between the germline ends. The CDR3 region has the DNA TGCAGTGCGTTGGTCTTGGGAACCCACAATGAGCAGTTCTTC. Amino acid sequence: CSALVLGTHNEQFF.

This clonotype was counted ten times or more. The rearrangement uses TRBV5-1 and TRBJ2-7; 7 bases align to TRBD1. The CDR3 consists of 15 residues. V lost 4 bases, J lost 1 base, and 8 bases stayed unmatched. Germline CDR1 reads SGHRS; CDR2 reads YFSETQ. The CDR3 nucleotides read TGCGCCAGCAGCCCCCGGGACAGCCTTTCCTACGAGCAGTACTTC. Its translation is CASSPRDSLSYEQYF.

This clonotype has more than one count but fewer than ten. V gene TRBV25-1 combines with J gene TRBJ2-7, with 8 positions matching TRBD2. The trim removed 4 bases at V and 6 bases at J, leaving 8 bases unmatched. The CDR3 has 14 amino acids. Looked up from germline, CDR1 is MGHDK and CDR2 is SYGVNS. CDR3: CASSVLAGPVEQYF. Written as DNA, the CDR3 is TGTGCCAGCAGTGTCTTAGCGGGGCCGGTCGAGCAGTACTTC.

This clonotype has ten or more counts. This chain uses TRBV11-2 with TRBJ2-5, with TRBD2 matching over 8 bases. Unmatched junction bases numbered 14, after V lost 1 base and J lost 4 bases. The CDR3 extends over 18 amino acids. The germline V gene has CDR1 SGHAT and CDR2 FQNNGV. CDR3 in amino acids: CASSLGVSGLATGETQYF. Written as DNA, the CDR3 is TGTGCCAGCAGCTTAGGGGTGTCCGGACTAGCTACCGGAGAGACCCAGTACTTC.

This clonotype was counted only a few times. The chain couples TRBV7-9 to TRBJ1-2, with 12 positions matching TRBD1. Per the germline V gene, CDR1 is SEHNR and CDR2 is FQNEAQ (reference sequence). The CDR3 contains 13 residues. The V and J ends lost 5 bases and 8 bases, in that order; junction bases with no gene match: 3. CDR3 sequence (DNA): TGTGCCAGCAGCACCGGGACAGGGGGCGGCTACACCTTC. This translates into CASSTGTGGGYTF.

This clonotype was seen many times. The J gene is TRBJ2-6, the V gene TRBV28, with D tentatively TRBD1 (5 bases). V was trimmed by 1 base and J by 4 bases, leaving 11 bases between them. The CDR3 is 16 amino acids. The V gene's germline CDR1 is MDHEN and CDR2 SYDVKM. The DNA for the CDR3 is TGTGCCAGCAGTTTATCACCCCAGGGCGGGGCCAACGTCCTGACTTTC. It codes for CASSLSPQGGANVLTF.

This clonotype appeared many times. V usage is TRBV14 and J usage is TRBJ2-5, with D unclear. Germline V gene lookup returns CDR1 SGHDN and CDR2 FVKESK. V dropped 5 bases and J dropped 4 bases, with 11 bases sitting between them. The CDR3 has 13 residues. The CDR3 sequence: CASSLRIAETQYF. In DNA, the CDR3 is TGTGCCAGCAGCTTAAGAATAGCAGAGACCCAGTACTTC.

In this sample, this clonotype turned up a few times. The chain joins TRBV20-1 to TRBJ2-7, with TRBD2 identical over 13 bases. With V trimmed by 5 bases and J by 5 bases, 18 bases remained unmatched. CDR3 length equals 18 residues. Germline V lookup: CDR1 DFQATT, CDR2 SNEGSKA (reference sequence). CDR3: CSAFRFGRTSGRGDEQYF. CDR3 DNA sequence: TGCAGTGCTTTCCGATTCGGAAGGACTAGCGGGAGAGGAGACGAGCAGTACTTC.